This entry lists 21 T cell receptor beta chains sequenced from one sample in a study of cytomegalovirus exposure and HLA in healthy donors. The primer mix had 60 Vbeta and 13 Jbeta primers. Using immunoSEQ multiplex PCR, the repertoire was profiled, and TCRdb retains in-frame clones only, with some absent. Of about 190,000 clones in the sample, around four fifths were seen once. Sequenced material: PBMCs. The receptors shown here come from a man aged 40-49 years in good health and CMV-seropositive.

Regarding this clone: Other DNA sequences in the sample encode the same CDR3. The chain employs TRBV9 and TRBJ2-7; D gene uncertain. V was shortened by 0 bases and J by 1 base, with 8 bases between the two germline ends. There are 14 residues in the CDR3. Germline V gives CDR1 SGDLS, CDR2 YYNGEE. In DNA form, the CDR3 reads TGTGCCAGCAGCGTAGATCCCAGTTCCTACGAGCAGTACTTC. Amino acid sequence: CASSVDPSSYEQYF.

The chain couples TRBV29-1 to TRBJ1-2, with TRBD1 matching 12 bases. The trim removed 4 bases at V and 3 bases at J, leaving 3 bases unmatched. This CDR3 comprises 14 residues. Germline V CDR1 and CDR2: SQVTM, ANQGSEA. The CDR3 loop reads CSVGDRGRDYGYTF. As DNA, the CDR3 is TGCAGCGTTGGGGACAGGGGGCGCGACTATGGCTACACCTTC.

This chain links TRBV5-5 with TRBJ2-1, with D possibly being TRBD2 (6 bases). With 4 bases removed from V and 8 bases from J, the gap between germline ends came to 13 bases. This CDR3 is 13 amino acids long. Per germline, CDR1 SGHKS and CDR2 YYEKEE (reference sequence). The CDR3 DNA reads TGTGCCAGCAGCCTGGGGGGAGGCTATGAGCAGTTCTTC. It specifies CASSLGGGYEQFF.

As DNA, the CDR3 is TGCAGCGTTCGAGTGGGGGGAAACACTGAAGCTTTCTTT. Its protein product is CSVRVGGNTEAFF. The V gene is TRBV29-1, the J gene TRBJ1-1, with D perhaps matching TRBD1 (5 bases). This CDR3 is built from 13 residues. Germline CDR1 and CDR2: SQVTM and ANQGSEA. V lost 5 bases and J lost 2, with 12 bases in between.

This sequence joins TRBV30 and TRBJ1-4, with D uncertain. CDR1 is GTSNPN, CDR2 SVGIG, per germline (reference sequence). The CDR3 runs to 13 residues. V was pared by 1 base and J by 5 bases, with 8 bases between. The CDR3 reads CAWSGAENEKLFF. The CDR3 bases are TGTGCCTGGAGTGGGGCCGAGAATGAAAAACTGTTTTTT.

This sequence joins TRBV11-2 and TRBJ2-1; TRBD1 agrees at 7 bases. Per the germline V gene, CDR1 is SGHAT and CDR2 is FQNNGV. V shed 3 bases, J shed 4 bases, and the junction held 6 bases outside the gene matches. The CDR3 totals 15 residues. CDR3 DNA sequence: TGTGCCAGCAGCTTGGGACAGCAGATATACAATGAGCAGTTCTTC. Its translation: CASSLGQQIYNEQFF.

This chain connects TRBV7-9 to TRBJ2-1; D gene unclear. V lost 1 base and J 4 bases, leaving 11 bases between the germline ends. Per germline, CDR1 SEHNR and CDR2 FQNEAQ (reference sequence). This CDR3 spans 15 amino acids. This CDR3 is CASSLEEPYYNEQFF. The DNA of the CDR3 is TGTGCCAGCAGCTTAGAGGAGCCGTATTACAATGAGCAGTTCTTC.

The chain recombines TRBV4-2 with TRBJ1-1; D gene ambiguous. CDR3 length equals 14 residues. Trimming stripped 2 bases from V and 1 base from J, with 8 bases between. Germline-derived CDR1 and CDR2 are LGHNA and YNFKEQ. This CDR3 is CASSQRHSNTEAFF. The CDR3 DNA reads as TGTGCCAGCAGCCAACGACACTCGAACACTGAAGCTTTCTTT.

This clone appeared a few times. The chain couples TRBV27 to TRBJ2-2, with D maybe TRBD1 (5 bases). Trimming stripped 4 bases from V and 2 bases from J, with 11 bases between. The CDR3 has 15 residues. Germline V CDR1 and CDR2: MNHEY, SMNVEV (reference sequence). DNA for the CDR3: TGTGCCAGCAGTTCCAGGGCGCGAAACACCGGGGAGCTGTTTTTT. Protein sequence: CASSSRARNTGELFF.

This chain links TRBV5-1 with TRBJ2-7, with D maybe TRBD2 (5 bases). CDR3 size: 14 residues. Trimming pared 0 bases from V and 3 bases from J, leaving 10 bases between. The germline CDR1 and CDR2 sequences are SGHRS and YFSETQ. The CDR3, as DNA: TGCGCCAGCAGCTTGGAATTTGGGAGCTACGAGCAGTACTTC. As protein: CASSLEFGSYEQYF. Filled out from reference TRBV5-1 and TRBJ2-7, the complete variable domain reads KAGVTQTPRYLIKTRGQQVTLSCSPISGHRSVSWYQQTPGQGLQFLFEYFSETQRNKGNFPGRFSGRQFSNSRSEMNVSTLELGDSALYLCASSLEFGSYEQYFGPGTRLTVT.

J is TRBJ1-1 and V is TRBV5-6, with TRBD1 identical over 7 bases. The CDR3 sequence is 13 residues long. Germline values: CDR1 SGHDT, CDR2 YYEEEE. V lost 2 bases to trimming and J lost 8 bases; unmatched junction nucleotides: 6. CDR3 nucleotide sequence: TGTGCCAGCAGCTTTTCCGACAGGGAGGAAGCTTTCTTT. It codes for CASSFSDREEAFF.

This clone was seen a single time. DNA of the CDR3: TGTGCCAGCAGCGTAGTGCCGACAGGGGCCACTGAAGCTTTCTTT. Protein product: CASSVVPTGATEAFF. The V call is TRBV9, the J call TRBJ1-1; 8 positions agree with TRBD1. The V gene end was trimmed by 0 bases and the J gene end by 4 bases; junction bases not matched to a gene: 5. The germline V gene encodes CDR1 SGDLS and CDR2 YYNGEE. This CDR3 is 15 amino acids long.

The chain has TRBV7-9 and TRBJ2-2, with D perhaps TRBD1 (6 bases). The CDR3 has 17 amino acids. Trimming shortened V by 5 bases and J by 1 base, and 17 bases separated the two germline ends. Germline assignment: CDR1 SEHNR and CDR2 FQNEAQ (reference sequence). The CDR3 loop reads CASSPLSTGLNTGELFF. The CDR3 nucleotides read TGTGCCAGCAGCCCTCTCTCGACAGGACTGAACACCGGGGAGCTGTTTTTT.

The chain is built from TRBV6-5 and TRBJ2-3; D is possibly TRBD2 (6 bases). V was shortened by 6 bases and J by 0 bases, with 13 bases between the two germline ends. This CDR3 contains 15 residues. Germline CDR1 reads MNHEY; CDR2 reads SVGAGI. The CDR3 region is CASSFSGPSTDTQYF. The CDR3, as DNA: TGTGCCAGCAGCTTCAGCGGGCCTAGCACAGATACGCAGTATTTT.

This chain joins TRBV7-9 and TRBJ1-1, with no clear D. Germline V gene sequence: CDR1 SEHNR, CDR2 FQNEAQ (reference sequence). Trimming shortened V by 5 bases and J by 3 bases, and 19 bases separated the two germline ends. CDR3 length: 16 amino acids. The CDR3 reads CASSQARPHQDTEAFF. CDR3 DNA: TGTGCCAGCAGCCAGGCCAGGCCCCACCAGGACACTGAAGCTTTCTTT.

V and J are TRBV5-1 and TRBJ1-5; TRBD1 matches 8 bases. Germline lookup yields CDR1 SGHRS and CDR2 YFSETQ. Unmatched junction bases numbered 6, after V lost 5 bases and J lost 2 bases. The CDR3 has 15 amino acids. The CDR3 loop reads CASRQETGGNQPQHF. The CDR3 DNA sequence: TGCGCCAGCAGACAGGAGACAGGGGGCAATCAGCCCCAGCATTTT.

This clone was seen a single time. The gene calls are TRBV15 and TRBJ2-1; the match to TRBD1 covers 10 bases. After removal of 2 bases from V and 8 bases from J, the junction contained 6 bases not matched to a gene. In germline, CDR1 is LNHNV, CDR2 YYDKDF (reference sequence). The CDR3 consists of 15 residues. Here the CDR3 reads CATSRSGTGDHEQFF. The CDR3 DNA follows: TGTGCCACCAGCAGATCCGGGACAGGGGATCATGAGCAGTTCTTC.

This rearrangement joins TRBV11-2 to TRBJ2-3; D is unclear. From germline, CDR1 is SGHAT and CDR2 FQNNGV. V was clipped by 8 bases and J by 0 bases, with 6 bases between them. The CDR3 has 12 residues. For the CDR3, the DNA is TGTGCCAGCCTCCGGAGCACAGATACGCAGTATTTT. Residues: CASLRSTDTQYF.

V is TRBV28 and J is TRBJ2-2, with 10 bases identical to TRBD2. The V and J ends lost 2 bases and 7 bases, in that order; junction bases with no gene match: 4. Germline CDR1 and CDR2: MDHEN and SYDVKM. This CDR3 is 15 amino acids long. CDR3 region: CASSLQREGGGELFF. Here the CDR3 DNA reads TGTGCCAGCAGTTTACAGCGGGAGGGCGGCGGGGAGCTGTTTTTT.

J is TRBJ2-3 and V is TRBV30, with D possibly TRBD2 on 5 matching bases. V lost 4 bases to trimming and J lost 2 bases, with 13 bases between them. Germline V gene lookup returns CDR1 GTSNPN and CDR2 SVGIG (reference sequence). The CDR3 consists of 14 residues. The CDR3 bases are TGTGCCTGGACTCCGACTACCACCACAGATACGCAGTATTTT. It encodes CAWTPTTTTDTQYF.

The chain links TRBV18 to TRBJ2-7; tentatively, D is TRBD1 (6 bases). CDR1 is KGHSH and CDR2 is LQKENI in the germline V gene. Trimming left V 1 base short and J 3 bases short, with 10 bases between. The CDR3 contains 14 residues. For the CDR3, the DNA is TGTGCCAGCTCACCACGGACAGATTACTACGAGCAGTACTTC. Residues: CASSPRTDYYEQYF.